One sample yielded the 10 T cell receptor beta chains listed below, sequenced in a study of blood T cell repertoires in COVID-19. Clones were read by immunoSEQ multiplex PCR, and TCRdb kept only the in-frame ones, dropping some. The repertoire holds roughly 250,000 clones, with about 90% as singletons. Sequences were obtained from peripheral blood. These receptors originate from a young man with COVID-19, enrolled during active disease.

V usage is TRBV3-1 (or the pseudogene TRBV3-2) and J usage is TRBJ2-7; no definite D call. CDR1 LGHDT and CDR2 YNNKEL come from the germline V gene (reference sequence). This CDR3 has 11 residues. Trimming stripped 1 base from V and 7 bases from J, with 5 bases between. CDR3 region: CASSQVGEQYF. The CDR3 DNA reads as TGTGCCAGCAGCCAAGTCGGTGAGCAGTACTTC.

The chain uses TRBV19 and TRBJ2-1; D possibly corresponds to TRBD1 (5 bases). Trimming cost V 3 bases and J 4 bases, with 13 bases left between them. In germline, CDR1 is LNHDA, CDR2 SQIVND (reference sequence). This CDR3 is built from 15 residues. The CDR3 sequence is CASSMFPGSYNEQFF. CDR3 nucleotide sequence: TGTGCCAGTAGTATGTTCCCAGGGTCATACAATGAGCAGTTCTTC. The variable domain in full, completed from reference TRBV19 and TRBJ2-1, reads DGGITQSPKYLFRKEGQNVTLSCEQNLNHDAMYWYRQDPGQGLRLIYYSQIVNDFQKGDIAEGYSVSREKKESFPLTVTSAQKNPTAFYLCASSMFPGSYNEQFFGPGTRLTVL.

This clone was recorded a few times. CDR3 amino acids: CASRERGTGSTDTQYF. CDR3 DNA: TGTGCCAGCAGGGAACGCGGGACAGGGAGCACAGATACGCAGTATTTT. The chain uses TRBV6-1 and TRBJ2-3; 9 nucleotides line up with TRBD1. V lost 6 bases, J lost 0 bases, and 7 bases stayed unmatched. The germline V gene encodes CDR1 MNHNS and CDR2 SASEGT. The CDR3 has 16 residues.

CDR3 nucleotides: TGTGCCAGTAGTATAGGGGGGGGCAGCGACGAGCAGTACTTC. Translation: CASSIGGGSDEQYF. The rearrangement links TRBV19 to TRBJ2-7; D is possibly TRBD2 (7 bases). The V end was cut by 1 base, the J end by 5 bases, with 12 bases between. In germline, CDR1 is LNHDA, CDR2 SQIVND (reference sequence). The CDR3 loop spans 14 amino acids.

This chain links TRBV5-4 with TRBJ2-2; D possibly corresponds to TRBD1 (5 bases). The CDR3 is 15 residues long. Trimming took 1 base from V and 7 from J, leaving 14 bases between them. Germline loops: CDR1 SGHNT, CDR2 YYREEE (reference sequence). The CDR3: CASSLSAGRGGELFF. CDR3 bases: TGTGCCAGCAGCTTGTCGGCAGGGCGAGGCGGGGAGCTGTTTTTT.

The J gene is TRBJ1-1, the V gene TRBV25-1; the D gene is possibly TRBD1 (5 bases). Germline loops: CDR1 MGHDK, CDR2 SYGVNS. V shed 7 bases and J shed 0 bases, with 9 bases lying between them. The CDR3 consists of 13 residues. CDR3 protein: CASKEQVNTEAFF. The CDR3 DNA sequence: TGTGCCAGCAAGGAACAGGTGAACACTGAAGCTTTCTTT.

The gene calls are TRBV7-9 and TRBJ2-5; 7 nucleotides match TRBD1. Trimming cost V 9 bases and J 3 bases; bases outside gene matches: 1. Germline values: CDR1 SEHNR, CDR2 FQNEAQ (reference sequence). The CDR3 sequence is 11 residues long. The CDR3 loop is CASGTEETQYF. The DNA for the CDR3 is TGTGCCAGTGGGACAGAAGAGACCCAGTACTTC.

The rearrangement joins TRBV4-2 to TRBJ2-1, with 16 bases matching TRBD2. CDR1 is LGHNA and CDR2 is YNFKEQ in the germline V gene. The CDR3 spans 15 residues. The ends lost 5 bases at V and 12 bases at J; junction bases unmatched: 7. CDR3 sequence reads: CASSSGTSGGAVQFF. Here the CDR3 DNA reads TGTGCCAGCAGCTCCGGGACTAGCGGGGGGGCAGTGCAGTTCTTC.

This chain uses TRBV6-5 with TRBJ1-2; 7 bases line up with TRBD1. Germline CDR1 is MNHEY and CDR2 is SVGAGI. The V segment lost 2 bases and the J segment 5 bases; nucleotides outside the gene matches: 8. The CDR3 runs to 15 residues. DNA for the CDR3: TGTGCCAGCAGTTACACCGGGACAGAGCCTTATGGCTACACCTTC. Amino acid sequence: CASSYTGTEPYGYTF.

The chain couples TRBV5-1 to TRBJ2-5; D is unclear. The V gene's germline CDR1 is SGHRS and CDR2 YFSETQ. The CDR3 is 12 residues long. The V end was cut by 2 bases, the J end by 5 bases, with 7 bases between. CDR3 loop: CASSFRPETQYF. The CDR3 nucleotides are TGCGCCAGCAGCTTCCGTCCTGAGACCCAGTACTTC.